This record concerns one TCR beta chain sequence. The CDR3 length is 15 residues. Germline V lookup: CDR1 SGHTA, CDR2 FQGTGA. Germline trimming cut 5 bases from V and 4 bases from J; bases unmatched to any gene: 9. Primers included in the PCR were 60 Vbeta and 13 Jbeta primers. The table came from immunoSEQ multiplex PCR; TCRdb's copy has only in-frame clones and leaves some out. Recorded for this sample: 100,000 to 150,000 clones. These data are taken from a study of cytomegalovirus exposure and HLA in healthy donors. Study context: Genetic ancestry analysis placed 75% to 85% of the approximately 400 donors that were genotyped in the Caucasian-associated cluster.

This TCR came from a woman in her thirties or forties in good health and CMV-seronegative. The sequencing input was PBMCs. The genes are TRBV7-3 and TRBJ1-1, with TRBD1 matching 8 bases. CDR3 coding DNA: TGTGCCAGCAGCCCCGTCGGGACAGGCATCACTGAAGCTTTCTTT. Its translation: CASSPVGTGITEAFF.